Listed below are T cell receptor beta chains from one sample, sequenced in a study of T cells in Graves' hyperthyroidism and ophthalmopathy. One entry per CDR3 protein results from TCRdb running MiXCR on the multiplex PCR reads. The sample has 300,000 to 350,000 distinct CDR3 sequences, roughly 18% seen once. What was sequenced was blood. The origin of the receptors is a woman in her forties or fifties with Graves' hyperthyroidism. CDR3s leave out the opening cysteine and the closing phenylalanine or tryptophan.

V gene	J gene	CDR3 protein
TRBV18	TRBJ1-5	ASSPLAATDQPQH
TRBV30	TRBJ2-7	AWSGTGQGEQY
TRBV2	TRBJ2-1	ASSESGLNNEQF
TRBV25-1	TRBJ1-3	ASSEYLRGGDGNTIY
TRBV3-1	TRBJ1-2	ASSLNRDRDGYT
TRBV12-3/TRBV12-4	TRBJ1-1	ASSPSGVMNTEAF
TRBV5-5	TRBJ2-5	ASSLTGSETQY
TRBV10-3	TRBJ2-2	AIGGSADTGELF
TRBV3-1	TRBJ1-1	ASSQDGWAEAF
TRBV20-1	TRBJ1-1	SARAAGDMTEAF
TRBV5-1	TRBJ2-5	ASSSQGARETQY
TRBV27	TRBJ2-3	ASSLSMGLAGDDTQY
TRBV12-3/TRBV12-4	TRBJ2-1	ASSRAGINNEQF
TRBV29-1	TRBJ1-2	SGGGQTSSGYT
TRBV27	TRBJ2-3	ASSPQGTSTDTQY
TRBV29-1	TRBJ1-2	SVVAQRGYT
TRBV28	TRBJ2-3	ASTQAGDPDTQY
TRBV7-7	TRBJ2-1	ASRHPRSGEDEQF
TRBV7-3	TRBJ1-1	ASSLQPAGHTEAF
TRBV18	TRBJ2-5	ASSPNLSGSGETQY
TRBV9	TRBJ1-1	ASSVAQSPSEAF
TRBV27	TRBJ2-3	ASSPLGRTDTQY
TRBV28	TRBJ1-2	ASSLGGRTGSYT
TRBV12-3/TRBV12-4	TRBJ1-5	ASSRGQGENQPQH
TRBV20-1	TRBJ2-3	SADRGQGTDTQY
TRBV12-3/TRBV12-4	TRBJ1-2	ASSSSRVGGGYT
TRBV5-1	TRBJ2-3	ASSTGQSTDTQY
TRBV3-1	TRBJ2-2	ATGPGGLAGTGELF
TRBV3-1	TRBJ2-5	ASSYRGLGETQY
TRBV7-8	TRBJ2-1	ASSRGGGARGEQF
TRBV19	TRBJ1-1	ASSYPTGLFNTEAF
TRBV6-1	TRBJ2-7	ASRRGLAYEQY
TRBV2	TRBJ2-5	ASSEREQGPETQY
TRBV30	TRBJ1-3	AWSRIVGAAPKVGNTIY
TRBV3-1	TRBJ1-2	ASSQEVGGAGGYT
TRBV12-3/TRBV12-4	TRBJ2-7	ASSGTWGYEQY
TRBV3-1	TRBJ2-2	ASRRGGGAGELF
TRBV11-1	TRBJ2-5	ASSQASGTQY
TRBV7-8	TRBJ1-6	ASTPSGTATSPLH
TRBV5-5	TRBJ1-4	ASSFISDNEKLV
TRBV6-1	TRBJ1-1	ASSITPDRGPTEAF
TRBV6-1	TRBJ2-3	ASSGGSMAVSTDTQY
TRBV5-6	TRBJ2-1	ASSWAEGLPYEQF
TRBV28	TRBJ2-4	ASSPFRGSIQY
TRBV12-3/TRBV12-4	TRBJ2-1	ASKKTGGKNSEQF
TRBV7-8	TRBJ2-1	ASSRGETIEQF
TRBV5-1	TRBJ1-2	ASSGYTGNGYT
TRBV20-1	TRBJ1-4	SASIWTDHSSNEKLF
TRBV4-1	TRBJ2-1	ASSPQGGGRTKSSYNEQF
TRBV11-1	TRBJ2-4	ASSLNGGRNIQY
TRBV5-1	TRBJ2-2	ASNTGARVTGELF
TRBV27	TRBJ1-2	ASSLYGTKNGYT
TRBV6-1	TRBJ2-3	ATHRDPGVDTQY
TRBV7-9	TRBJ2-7	ASSLAQGTTEEQY
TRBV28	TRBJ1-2	ASSLRGRGYT
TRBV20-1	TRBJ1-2	SARDGTGTNYGYT
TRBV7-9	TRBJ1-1	ASSQGGITEAF
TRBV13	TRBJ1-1	ASSVVSGSEAF
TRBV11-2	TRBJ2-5	ASRQGIQETQY